This T cell receptor (beta chain) was captured by sequencing in a study of CD4 T cells in relation to SARS-CoV-2 and coronaviruses. Turning to the study itself: The HLA restriction of the shared crossreactive spike epitopes was mapped.

Study outcomes and limitations: Approximately 65% of donors had memory CD4+ clonotypes crossrecognizing SARS-CoV-2 and common cold coronavirus spike.

The CDR3 totals 16 residues. With 3 bases clipped from V and 1 base from J, the junction kept 9 bases outside the gene matches. Germline V gene data show CDR1 as SGHTS and CDR2 as YDEGEE. Naive and memory CD4+ T cells came from enriched cryopreserved PBMCs. Points on this clone: Its cognate antigen is unknown.

TCRdb's copy holds only in-frame clones and misses some; the assay was immunoSEQ multiplex PCR. The table lists around 37,000 clones, 70% to 90% of them singletons. This chain links TRBV5-8 with TRBJ2-5; 7 nucleotides align to TRBD1. What was sequenced was memory CD4+ T cells from PBMCs. The TCR originated in an adult with COVID-19. The CDR3 region has the DNA TGTGCCAGCAGCTACGGACAGGTTCCCTTCCAAGAGACCCAGTACTTC. It is translated as CASSYGQVPFQETQYF.